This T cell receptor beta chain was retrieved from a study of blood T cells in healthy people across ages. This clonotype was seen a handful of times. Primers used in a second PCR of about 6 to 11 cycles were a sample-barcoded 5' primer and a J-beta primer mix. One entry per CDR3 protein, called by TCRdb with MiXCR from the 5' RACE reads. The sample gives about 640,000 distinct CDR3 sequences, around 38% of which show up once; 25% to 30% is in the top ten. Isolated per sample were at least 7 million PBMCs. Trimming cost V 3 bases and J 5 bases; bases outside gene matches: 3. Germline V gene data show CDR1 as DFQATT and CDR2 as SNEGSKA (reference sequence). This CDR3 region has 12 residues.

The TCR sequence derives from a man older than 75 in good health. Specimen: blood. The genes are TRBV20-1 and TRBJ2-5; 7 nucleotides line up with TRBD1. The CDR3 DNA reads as TGCAGTGCTAGTATGACAGGGGAGACCCAGTACTTC. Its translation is CSASMTGETQYF.